This T cell receptor beta chain came from a study of cytomegalovirus exposure and HLA in healthy donors (dated by TCRdb to about 2017). Turning to the overall study: An earlier analysis of several hundred of the donors reported about 250 Gb of sequence data and roughly 110 million unique TCR beta sequences from about 179 million T cells. About 280 gigabases of sequencing data and approximately 92 million unique TCR sequences made up an early release that covered some 640 HLA-typed donors. Of the 300 to 500 genotyped donors, 65% to 90% were placed in the genetic ancestry cluster associated with self-reported Caucasian donors. The study aimed to test whether signatures of past pathogen exposure could be identified by cataloging public T cell receptors. The T cell repertoires of 666 subjects were profiled by immunosequencing and related to cytomegalovirus serostatus. Besides the first cohort of under 700 subjects, a separate validation cohort made up of over 95 different subjects was used. To predict cytomegalovirus infection status, the study brought together high-throughput TCR immunosequencing, statistical association of individual TCRs with disease status, and machine learning. A later analysis re-examined previously published TCR beta repertoires from more than 650 donors and added high-resolution HLA genotyping to investigate patterns of TCR occurrence. In the later analysis, no new phenotypic data were used to find candidate immune exposures; instead, reliance was placed on TCR beta sequences and their occurrence across donors. An earlier analysis of 587 of the donors used high-throughput TCR beta sequencing to judge whether each TCR beta V gene segment behaved as functional or pseudogenic. Donor age, sex, ethnicity and CMV serostatus were collected together with the repertoire data. A later genetic analysis used genome-wide SNP genotypes for about 55% of the 666 donors, treating that subset as a discovery cohort. Every repertoire in the discovery cohort had been generated on one and the same sequencing platform. HLA typing covered class I and class II loci at four-digit resolution. The number of donors typed differed by locus, with roughly 629-640 for A, B, C, DRB1 and DQB1, roughly 520 for DQA1, under 610 for DPA1, and 400 to 490 for DPB1. Four to six DR-DQ haplotypes were handled as single units for association and clustering, since linkage in the cohort was strong. Among approximately 370 genotyped donors of the cohort, an average of roughly 230,000 unique TCR beta nucleotide sequences was sequenced per donor, of which approximately 19% were non-productive. On the study overall, not on this receptor specifically: A later analysis found that most CMV-associated TCR beta chains appeared HLA-restricted, with HLA associations seemingly driven largely by CMV exposure. At a false discovery rate of 0.05, a later analysis linked 16,951 TCR beta sequences to specific HLA alleles. Cytomegalovirus status was reported to be diagnosed by the classifier with high specificity and sensitivity in both the original and validation cohorts. V-gene and J-gene trimming of TCR beta chains was associated with a missense DCLRE1C variant in a later genetic analysis, and the association was replicated in an independent cohort. The authors suggested that the approach could potentially be generalized to other disease states and immunological phenotypes. Only TCR beta chains were sequenced in this cohort, and the absence of alpha or paired-chain data limited detectable features. When HLA alleles, especially DR and DQ, strongly co-occurred, TCR associations were difficult to assign to individual alleles. Linkage disequilibrium might explain the correlated functional status among segregating V segments, but an unknown experimental factor could not be ruled out. In a later analysis, several top co-occurrence clusters were reported to appear linked to parvovirus B19, influenza, CMV and Epstein-Barr virus. Presence/absence analyses assumed roughly uniform sequencing depth across donors, an assumption that may not hold. Because HLA typing was unavailable for some donors at each locus, only the typed subset was used in association tests. An earlier analysis of approximately 600 of the donors showed that most TCR beta V segments appeared in productive rearrangements either about 90% or about 30% of the time, which broadly matched IMGT annotations. Most TCR sequences were observed very rarely across donors, whereas some public TCRs were present in many individuals. Immune exposure information for the cohort was limited to CMV serostatus. Because counts were too low, about 18 rarely observed V segments, including chromosome 9 orphons, were left out of the earlier analysis of over 550 of the donors. In vitro tests confirmed that a few of the cytomegalovirus-associated TCR beta chains recognize cytomegalovirus antigens. A further reported finding was that TCR beta sequences accurately predicted the HLA-A and HLA-B alleles for most subjects in the first cohort. A cluster of highly shared sequence variants was judged likely to be a technical artifact of the sequencing pipeline. The study listed 150 to 200 TCR beta chains as associated with cytomegalovirus. In a later analysis, HLA-associated TCR beta chains showed more clonal expansion and lower generation probabilities than non-associated chains that were equally common. In a later genetic analysis, fewer N-insertions in productive TCRs were reported among donors in an Asian-associated ancestry cluster than the roughly 700-donor mean. A later analysis found that TCR association rates varied across HLA loci, with DRB1 alleles showing the most associated TCRs and HLA-C alleles the fewest.

Library preparation employed the immunoSEQ multiplex PCR assay. The multiplex PCR relied on a mix of 60 forward primers for TCR Vbeta segments and 13 reverse primers for TCR Jbeta segments. A multiplex PCR assay on genomic DNA amplified the CDR3 region of rearranged TCR beta genes. Amplified TCR beta libraries were sequenced as 87-base-pair reads on the Illumina HiSeq System. The authors' pipeline ran thus. Across the 600 to 700 repertoires, a later analysis counted tens of millions of unique TCR beta chains, some 11 million of which were shared by at least two donors. Raw reads were error-corrected and collapsed into unique sequences by a nearest-neighbor algorithm in which closely related sequences were merged to remove PCR and sequencing errors. Alignment of CDR3 sequences to IMGT reference sequences was used to assign V, D and J gene segments. Each retained sequence needed at least a six-nucleotide match to both a V gene segment and a J gene segment. Rearrangements were called productive when the CDR3 lacked stop codons and stayed in frame with V and J; all others were non-productive. Following IMGT convention, CDR3 was defined as the stretch from the second conserved V-encoded cysteine up to the conserved J-encoded phenylalanine. In an earlier analysis of more than 550 of the donors, sequences lacking an unambiguous match to a single V gene segment were excluded. An earlier analysis of 500 to 700 of the donors classified V segments as functional when productive rearrangements were above 56.7% and as segregating when the standard deviation between donors was above 5%. To diagnose cytomegalovirus status from the catalog of TCR beta chain sequences, a statistical classification framework was built. V and J gene assignment, in a later analysis, came from comparing TCR nucleotide sequences with IMGT/GENE-DB human TR gene sequences. In a later analysis, CDR3 sequences and most-parsimonious VDJ recombination scenarios were assigned using the TCRdist pipeline. A later analysis defined each TCR beta chain by its CDR3 amino acid sequence plus V-gene family, and excluded reads lacking a unique V-gene family. In a later analysis, 450 to 600 highly shared, low-generation-probability nucleotide sequences were removed to address suspected cross-contamination and a sequencing artifact. A later analysis calculated a clonal expansion index for each public chain from normalized within-repertoire ranks of inferred template counts. In a later analysis, generation probabilities were computed using a VDJ recombination model fitted to out-of-frame rearrangements, and the results were checked against IGoR. In a later analysis, TCR-TCR, TCR-HLA and TCR-CMV co-occurrence was scored with hypergeometric tests, and a repertoire-size bias correction was applied to TCR pairs. A later analysis estimated false discovery rates by permuting HLA or CMV assignments 20 times. A later analysis grouped co-occurring TCRs with DBSCAN, adding TCRdist sequence similarity when clustering within HLA-allele-positive subsets. Repertoires with fewer than 30,000 or more than 120,000 public chains, plus five repertoires with anomalous nucleotide sharing, were excluded from co-occurrence clustering. TCRdb limited this immuneACCESS table to in-frame rearrangements with V and J called. A share of clones is missing; checked studies link under half to unresolved V genes, and the rest is unexplained. V and J calls and clone size are as listed in that table; D and trimming were resolved from the DNA. For this sample the table gives 150,000 to 200,000 clones, of which around 81% were detected only once. The ten biggest clones cover roughly 2% of the sample.

The cohort was made up of 666 healthy bone marrow donors. Cohort members were all nominally healthy when sampled, although unrecorded immune exposures were likely present. The donor tested CMV seronegative, placing the donor among the 350 to 400 seronegative members of the cohort. A peripheral blood sample was provided by each donor, and peripheral blood mononuclear cells were used for TCR beta sequencing. The Qiagen DNeasy Blood Extraction Kit was used to extract genomic DNA from the blood cell samples. Notes on this clone: No antigen is known for it. Base qualities are not provided; no much larger clone lies one nucleotide away.

The TCR comes from a young man in good health and CMV-seronegative. The sequenced material came from PBMCs.

The CDR3 protein: CASSRTSGRVLQETQYF. DNA sequence: TGTGCCAGCAGTCGGACTAGCGGGAGAGTTCTGCAAGAGACCCAGTACTTC. Here the chain combines TRBV28 and TRBJ2-5; TRBD2 lines up with 13 middle nucleotides. CDR1 and CDR2 are drawn from the germline V gene: MDHEN, SYDVKM. From the cysteine up to the phenylalanine, the CDR3 has a length of 17 residues. Of all the DNA, just the CDR3 is kept, 51 bases in frame from base 1. The V end gives up 5 bases and the J end 2 bases, leaving 8 bases in the junction not matched to a gene. With the rest looked up from the reference TRBV28 and TRBJ2-5 genes rather than sequenced, the full variable domain is DVKVTQSSRYLVKRTGEKVFLECVQDMDHENMFWYRQDPGLGLRLIYFSYDVKMKEKGDIPEGYSVSREKKERFSLILESASTNQTSMYLCASSRTSGRVLQETQYFGPGTRLLVL.